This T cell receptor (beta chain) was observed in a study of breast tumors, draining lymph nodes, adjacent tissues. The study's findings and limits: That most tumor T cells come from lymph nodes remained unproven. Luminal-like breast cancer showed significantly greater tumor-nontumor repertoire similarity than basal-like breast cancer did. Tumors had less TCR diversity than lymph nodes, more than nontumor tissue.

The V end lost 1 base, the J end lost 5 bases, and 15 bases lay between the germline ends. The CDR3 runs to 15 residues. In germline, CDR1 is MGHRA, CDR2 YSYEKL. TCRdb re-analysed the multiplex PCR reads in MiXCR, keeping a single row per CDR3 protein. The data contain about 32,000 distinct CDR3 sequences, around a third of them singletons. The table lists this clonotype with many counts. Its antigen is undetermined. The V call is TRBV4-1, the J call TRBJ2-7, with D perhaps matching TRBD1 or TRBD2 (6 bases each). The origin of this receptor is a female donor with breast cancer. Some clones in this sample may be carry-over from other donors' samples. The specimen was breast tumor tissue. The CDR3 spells CASSQGTGAINEQYF. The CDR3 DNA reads TGCGCCAGCAGCCAAGGTACGGGGGCGATAAACGAGCAGTACTTC.